Following are 21 T cell receptor beta chains from one sample sequenced in a study of shared clonotypes between healthy human individuals (dated by TCRdb to 2019 to 2021). The protocol used for the library was the immunoSEQ multiplex PCR assay. The table comes from immuneACCESS by way of TCRdb, which keeps in-frame sequences with V and J called. Part of the clones is missing from these tables; in studies checked, under half for an unresolved V gene and the rest for unknown reasons. The sample records about 1 million clones, roughly 70% of which are singletons. In total, the top ten clones hold approximately 1.5% of the sample. Sample: memory CD4+ T cells sorted from blood. The sample's cell subset or site label, decoded: CD45RA-negative fraction. These receptors came from a man between 18 and 29 years old in good health.

The V and J genes are TRBV10-3 and TRBJ2-3; the match to TRBD1 covers 9 bases. The germline gives CDR1 ENHRY, CDR2 SYGVKD. The CDR3 has 14 residues. V shed 1 base, J shed 6 bases, and the junction held 2 bases outside the gene matches. CDR3 coding DNA: TGTGCCATCAGTGAGTTGGACAGGGGTGATACGCAGTATTTT. Amino acid sequence: CAISELDRGDTQYF.

This clone was detected only a few times. The chain uses TRBV30 and TRBJ1-5; a possible D gene is TRBD1 (6 bases). This CDR3 is 12 amino acids long. Trimming took 4 bases from V and 6 from J, leaving 10 bases between them. CDR1 is GTSNPN and CDR2 is SVGIG in the germline V gene (reference sequence). The CDR3 region is CAWNRDGQPQHF. In DNA form, the CDR3 reads TGTGCCTGGAACAGGGATGGTCAGCCCCAGCATTTT. The entire variable domain, with the rest obtained from reference TRBV30 and TRBJ1-5, is as follows: SQTIHQWPATLVQPVGSPLSLECTVEGTSNPNLYWYRQAAGRGLQLLFYSVGIGQISSEVPQNLSASRPQDRQFILSSKKLLLSDSGFYLCAWNRDGQPQHFGDGTRLSIL.

The chain couples TRBV10-3 to TRBJ2-2, with TRBD2 as a possible D gene (5 bases). The CDR3 runs to 14 residues. The V end was cut by 11 bases, the J end by 0 bases, with 13 bases between. The germline V gene encodes CDR1 ENHRY and CDR2 SYGVKD. The CDR3, as DNA: TGTGCCGCAATGGAGGCAGCGAACACCGGGGAGCTGTTTTTT. Amino acid sequence: CAAMEAANTGELFF.

The chain combines TRBV10-3 with TRBJ2-2, with a weak D call TRBD1 (6 bases). The CDR3 has 14 residues. Trimming took off 6 bases at V and 1 base at J, with 9 bases between the two ends. CDR1 ENHRY and CDR2 SYGVKD come from the germline V gene. CDR3 loop: CAIRKGQNTGELFF. For the CDR3, the DNA is TGTGCCATCAGAAAGGGACAGAACACCGGGGAGCTGTTTTTT.

V is TRBV29-1 and J is TRBJ2-3; TRBD1 matches at 7 bases. The V gene's germline CDR1 is SQVTM and CDR2 ANQGSEA. With V trimmed by 5 bases and J by 1 base, 3 bases remained unmatched. This CDR3 has 13 residues. CDR3 in amino acids: CSVRTGRTDTQYF. CDR3 DNA sequence: TGCAGCGTTAGGACAGGCCGCACAGATACGCAGTATTTT.

This clone was seen many times. V and J are TRBV30 and TRBJ2-3; perhaps TRBD2 as D (6 bases). This CDR3 contains 14 residues. Germline-derived CDR1 and CDR2 are GTSNPN and SVGIG (reference sequence). V was trimmed by 2 bases and J by 3 bases, leaving 12 bases between them. In DNA form, the CDR3 reads TGTGCCTGGAGTCAGCGGGTTAGAACAGATACGCAGTATTTT. This gives the protein CAWSQRVRTDTQYF.

This chain's CDR3 is CAWGYSYNSPLHF. The CDR3 nucleotides are TGTGCCTGGGGGTATTCCTATAATTCACCCCTCCACTTT. The rearrangement uses TRBV30 and TRBJ1-6; D gene ambiguous. V was trimmed by 5 bases and J by 1 base, leaving 6 bases between them. Germline V gene lookup returns CDR1 GTSNPN and CDR2 SVGIG (reference sequence). The CDR3 runs 13 residues.

There are a few counts of this clone. The rearrangement joins TRBV5-1 to TRBJ1-1; TRBD1 matches at 7 bases. The germline CDR1 and CDR2 sequences are SGHRS and YFSETQ. J lost 11 bases, V lost 0 bases, and 10 bases had no gene match. The CDR3 runs to 14 residues. CDR3 DNA: TGCGCCAGCAGCTTGGCCGGGGACAGTAGGCTTGCTTTCTTT. Protein: CASSLAGDSRLAFF.

The genes are TRBV5-6 and TRBJ2-3; D unresolved. The CDR3 extends over 13 amino acids. Germline CDR1 is SGHDT and CDR2 is YYEEEE. The germline V and J ends were trimmed by 5 bases and 2 bases, with 9 bases remaining between them. The CDR3 region has the DNA TGTGCCAGCAGGCCCGGGTTCACAGATACGCAGTATTTT. It encodes CASRPGFTDTQYF.

The rearrangement joins TRBV9 to TRBJ2-5; maybe TRBD1 (6 bases). The germline V gene encodes CDR1 SGDLS and CDR2 YYNGEE. The CDR3 covers 14 residues. The germline V and J ends were trimmed by 0 bases and 4 bases, with 10 bases remaining between them. This CDR3 is CASSVVGTSETQYF. The DNA for the CDR3 is TGTGCCAGCAGCGTAGTCGGGACATCAGAGACCCAGTACTTC. Full variable domain (rest looked up from reference TRBV9 and TRBJ2-5): DSGVTQTPKHLITATGQRVTLRCSPRSGDLSVYWYQQSLDQGLQFLIQYYNGEERAKGNILERFSAQQFPDLHSELNLSSLELGDSALYFCASSVVGTSETQYFGPGTRLLVL.

The chain links TRBV10-3 to TRBJ1-5; maybe TRBD1 (5 bases). This CDR3 has 15 amino acids. CDR1 ENHRY and CDR2 SYGVKD come from the germline V gene. V dropped 2 bases and J dropped 2 bases, with 10 bases sitting between them. CDR3 in DNA: TGTGCCATCAGTGAGATGATAGGGGGCAATCAGCCCCAGCATTTT. Protein: CAISEMIGGNQPQHF.

The chain joins TRBV12-2 to TRBJ1-4. TRBV12-2 is classified as a pseudogene. This CDR3 contains 16 residues. CDR3 sequence (DNA): TGTGCAAGTCGCTTACCCCTACTTGCAACTAATGAAAAACTGTTTTTT. It translates to CASRLPLLATNEKLFF.

This chain uses TRBV7-2 with TRBJ2-7; either TRBD1 or TRBD2 may fit D (6 bases each). The V gene lost 4 bases and the J gene lost 5 bases, with 30 bases spanning the gap. Germline CDR1 is SGHTA and CDR2 is FQGNSA. This CDR3 is built from 19 residues. The CDR3 DNA sequence: TGTGCCAGCAGCTCCCCACAAGGGGGGAGGTCGGTCTGGGTCGACGAGCAGTACTTC. Residues: CASSSPQGGRSVWVDEQYF.

CDR3 DNA: TGCGCCAGCAGCCGCCTTTCGGGACAGGGGCTCTACGAGCAGTACTTC. Encoded protein: CASSRLSGQGLYEQYF. The chain recombines TRBV4-1 with TRBJ2-7, with TRBD1 identical over 10 bases. CDR1 and CDR2 (germline): MGHRA, YSYEKL. After removal of 4 bases from V and 3 bases from J, the junction contained 9 bases not matched to a gene. This CDR3 is 16 amino acids long.

This clone was seen more than once but under ten times. The rearrangement links TRBV19 to TRBJ1-1, with D maybe TRBD1 (5 bases). This CDR3 is built from 14 residues. CDR1 is LNHDA, CDR2 SQIVND, per germline (reference sequence). The V end lost 4 bases, the J end lost 1 base, and 10 bases lay between the germline ends. CDR3 loop: CASSTRTGNTEAFF. The CDR3 bases are TGTGCCAGTAGTACCCGAACAGGGAACACTGAAGCTTTCTTT.

The rearrangement joins TRBV4-1 to TRBJ2-2; D is perhaps TRBD2 (6 bases). V lost 2 bases and J lost 0, with 16 bases in between. This CDR3 spans 18 amino acids. Per the germline V gene, CDR1 is MGHRA and CDR2 is YSYEKL. The CDR3 nucleotides are TGCGCCAGCAGCCAACCCACCGTGGGGGGTTCGAACACCGGGGAGCTGTTTTTT. This encodes CASSQPTVGGSNTGELFF.

J is TRBJ2-5 and V is TRBV28, with 12 bases that match TRBD2. With 8 bases clipped from V and 0 bases from J, the junction kept 4 bases outside the gene matches. The CDR3 runs to 15 residues. The germline V gene encodes CDR1 MDHEN and CDR2 SYDVKM. The CDR3 DNA follows: TGTGCCAGCGTAACTAGCGGGGGGCACCAAGAGACCCAGTACTTC. This sequence encodes CASVTSGGHQETQYF.

CDR3 nucleotide sequence: TGTGCCAGCAGTTCCACTCCCGACAGGGCCCACGAGCAGTACTTC. Residues: CASSSTPDRAHEQYF. The V gene is TRBV28, the J gene TRBJ2-7; TRBD1 matches 7 bases. In germline, CDR1 is MDHEN, CDR2 SYDVKM. Trimming cost V 4 bases and J 5 bases; bases outside gene matches: 11. This CDR3 has 15 amino acids.

This clone has just one count. V is TRBV19 and J is TRBJ2-6; TRBD1 might be the D (5 bases). Germline CDR1 reads LNHDA; CDR2 reads SQIVND (reference sequence). This CDR3 has 16 amino acids. V was trimmed by 4 bases and J by 0 bases, leaving 10 bases between them. CDR3 protein: CASSRQTSSGANVLTF. The CDR3 nucleotides read TGTGCCAGTAGTAGACAGACAAGCTCTGGGGCCAACGTCCTGACTTTC.

The V gene is TRBV9, the J gene TRBJ2-2, with D unclear. Germline V gives CDR1 SGDLS, CDR2 YYNGEE. Trimming left V 0 bases short and J 4 bases short, with 10 bases between. The CDR3 has 15 amino acids. The DNA of the CDR3 is TGTGCCAGCAGCGTAGCTCGGGCATTCACCGGGGAGCTGTTTTTT. It is translated as CASSVARAFTGELFF.

Comments on this clone: The sample contains more than one DNA sequence encoding this CDR3. The chain uses TRBV7-2 and TRBJ1-1, with D unresolved. V was shortened by 2 bases and J by 2 bases, with 9 bases between the two germline ends. Germline lookup yields CDR1 SGHTA and CDR2 FQGNSA. CDR3 length equals 14 residues. For the CDR3, the DNA is TGTGCCAGCAGCTTAAATCGTGCCAACACTGAAGCTTTCTTT. Its protein is CASSLNRANTEAFF.